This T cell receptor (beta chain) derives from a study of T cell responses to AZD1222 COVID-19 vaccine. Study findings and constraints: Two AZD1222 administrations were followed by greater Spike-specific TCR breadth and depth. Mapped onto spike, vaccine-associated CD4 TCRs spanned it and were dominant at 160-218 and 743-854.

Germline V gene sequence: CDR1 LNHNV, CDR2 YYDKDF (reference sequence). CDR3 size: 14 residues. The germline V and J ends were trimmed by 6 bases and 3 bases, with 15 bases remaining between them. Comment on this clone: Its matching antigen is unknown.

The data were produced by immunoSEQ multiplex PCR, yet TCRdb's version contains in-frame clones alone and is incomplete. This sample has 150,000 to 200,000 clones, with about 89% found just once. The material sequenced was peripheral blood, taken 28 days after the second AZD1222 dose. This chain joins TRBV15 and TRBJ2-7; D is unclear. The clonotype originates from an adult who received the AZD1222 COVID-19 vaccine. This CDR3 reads CATSSTVGSYEQYF. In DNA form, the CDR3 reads TGTGCCACCAGTTCAACCGTAGGCAGCTACGAGCAGTACTTC.